This paragraph covers one T cell receptor (beta chain) sequence. CDR1 and CDR2 (germline): DFQATT, SNEGSKA (reference sequence). V was cut by 0 bases and J by 0 bases, with 12 bases left in between. This CDR3 is 15 amino acids long. This specimen belongs to a study of T-cell reconstitution after alpha-beta-depleted transplantation in children. The library targeted TCRbeta and was prepared with unique molecular identifiers. TCRdb re-called the PCR reads with MiXCR, one entry per CDR3 protein. The sample includes 500,000 or so distinct CDR3 sequences, about 31% of them seen just once. The genes are TRBV20-1 and TRBJ2-7; TRBD1 or TRBD2 may be the D gene (5 bases each). This clonotype originated in a human donor who donated a stem cell graft to a child with aplastic anemia. This specimen was PBMCs from the stem cell graft donor, taken from the stem cell graft. CDR3 sequence (DNA): TGCAGTGCTAGAGACACGGGACCGAGCTCCTACGAGCAGTACTTC. Amino acid sequence: CSARDTGPSSYEQYF.